Following are 24 T cell receptor beta chains from one sample sequenced in a study of blood T cell repertoires in COVID-19. The method was immunoSEQ multiplex PCR; TCRdb's version includes in-frame clones alone and lacks a portion of them. The repertoire holds hundreds of thousands of clones, with 85% to 90% as singletons. The sample comprised peripheral blood. All receptors come from a woman aged 70-85 years with COVID-19, enrolled during active disease.

The chain recombines TRBV11-2 with TRBJ1-4; D is possibly TRBD1 (5 bases). Trimming removed 7 bases at V and 10 bases at J, with 19 bases between. The CDR3 has 14 amino acids. The germline V gene encodes CDR1 SGHAT and CDR2 FQNNGV. This chain's CDR3 is CASNQGTRTGKLFF. In nucleotides, the CDR3 is TGTGCCAGCAACCAGGGAACTCGCACGGGAAAACTGTTTTTT.

The V call is TRBV21-1, the J call TRBJ1-2. TRBV21-1 is classified as a pseudogene. This CDR3 spans 17 amino acids. The CDR3 bases are TGTGCCAGCAGCAAACTAGCTCGGGCGTTAGCTAACTATGGCTACACCTTC. This sequence encodes CASSKLARALANYGYTF.

The CDR3, as DNA: TGTGCCTGGAGTGTAATGGCGGGGGGAATGACCCAGTACTTC. This translates into CAWSVMAGGMTQYF. The V gene is TRBV30, the J gene TRBJ2-5, with 8 nucleotides matching TRBD2. The CDR3 spans 14 residues. With V trimmed by 0 bases and J by 7 bases, 7 bases remained unmatched. Germline CDR1 reads GTSNPN; CDR2 reads SVGIG (reference sequence).

This clone was recorded once. The genes are TRBV6-1 and TRBJ1-5, with D unclear. Germline CDR1 and CDR2: MNHNS and SASEGT. The CDR3 extends over 14 amino acids. With 11 bases removed from V and 3 bases from J, the gap between germline ends came to 17 bases. DNA for the CDR3: TGTGCCGCCGGGCCGGGAGTATACAATCAGCCCCAGCATTTT. Residues: CAAGPGVYNQPQHF.

V is TRBV19 and J is TRBJ1-1; a weak D match, TRBD1 (5 bases). Trimming removed 2 bases from V and 2 bases from J, with 15 bases in between. Germline CDR1 LNHDA, CDR2 SQIVND (reference sequence). The CDR3 sequence is 16 residues long. CDR3 residues: CASSITGDGFNTEAFF. As DNA, the CDR3 is TGTGCCAGTAGTATAACGGGGGACGGGTTTAACACTGAAGCTTTCTTT.

V gene TRBV5-1 combines with J gene TRBJ2-1; the match to TRBD2 covers 15 bases. The CDR3 loop spans 15 amino acids. The V gene's germline CDR1 is SGHRS and CDR2 YFSETQ. V gave up 4 bases and J gave up 7 bases; unmatched junction bases: 3. The CDR3 bases are TGCGCCAGCAGCCTGGGACTAGCGGGGGGTAATGAGCAGTTCTTC. It translates to CASSLGLAGGNEQFF.

V usage is TRBV11-2 and J usage is TRBJ1-1; weak D call: TRBD1 (5 bases). Germline CDR1 is SGHAT and CDR2 is FQNNGV. V lost 3 bases and J 1 base, leaving 9 bases between the germline ends. CDR3 length: 14 amino acids. The CDR3 DNA sequence: TGTGCCAGCAGCTTTAGCACAGGGAACACTGAAGCTTTCTTT. This translates into CASSFSTGNTEAFF.

This sequence joins TRBV19 and TRBJ2-2; tentatively, D is TRBD2 (5 bases). The CDR3 contains 14 residues. V lost 8 bases to trimming and J lost 0 bases, with 10 bases between them. Germline V gene data show CDR1 as LNHDA and CDR2 as SQIVND (reference sequence). This CDR3 reads CASDKRANTGELFF. The DNA of the CDR3 is TGTGCCAGTGACAAGAGGGCGAACACCGGGGAGCTGTTTTTT.

The genes are TRBV6-6 and TRBJ1-4; D uncertain. Germline-derived CDR1 and CDR2 are MNHNY and SVGAGI (reference sequence). The V gene lost 6 bases and the J gene lost 12 bases, with 14 bases spanning the gap. The CDR3 runs to 12 residues. The CDR3 here is CASSSPGMELFF. As DNA, the CDR3 is TGTGCCAGCAGCTCCCCCGGTATGGAACTGTTTTTT.

The rearrangement links TRBV24-1 to TRBJ2-3; 8 bases are a match to TRBD1. The ends lost 4 bases at V and 1 base at J; junction bases unmatched: 9. Looked up from germline, CDR1 is KGHDR and CDR2 is SFDVKD. The CDR3 contains 17 residues. CDR3 loop: CATSDVGTGPRTDTQYF. The CDR3 nucleotides are TGTGCCACCAGTGACGTGGGGACAGGTCCTCGCACAGATACGCAGTATTTT.

This clone was detected only a few times. The chain employs TRBV19 and TRBJ2-7, with 7 bases fitting TRBD1. Germline assignment: CDR1 LNHDA and CDR2 SQIVND (reference sequence). The trim removed 6 bases at V and 4 bases at J, leaving 6 bases unmatched. The CDR3 loop spans 13 amino acids. CDR3 DNA: TGTGCCAGTAGGGGCAGGGGGACGTACGAGCAGTACTTC. Translating it yields CASRGRGTYEQYF.

The J gene is TRBJ2-3, the V gene TRBV13; the match to TRBD2 covers 12 bases. The germline V gene has CDR1 PRHDT and CDR2 FYEKMQ (reference sequence). The CDR3 contains 16 residues. Trimming cost V 4 bases and J 1 base; bases outside gene matches: 3. CDR3 residues: CASSSRLAGGTDTQYF. CDR3 sequence (DNA): TGTGCCAGCAGCTCCCGACTAGCGGGGGGCACAGATACGCAGTATTTT.

This clone was recorded a few times. For the CDR3, the DNA is TGTGCTAGTGGTTTGGTTACAGGTTCTCCGGTCTATGGCTACACCTTC. Amino acid sequence: CASGLVTGSPVYGYTF. The gene calls are TRBV12-5 and TRBJ1-2, with a weak D call TRBD1 (5 bases). V was pared by 0 bases and J by 4 bases, with 15 bases between. Germline V gene lookup returns CDR1 LGHNT and CDR2 FRNRAP. CDR3 length equals 16 residues.

The rearrangement joins TRBV24-1 to TRBJ2-5; D uncertain. The CDR3 runs to 15 residues. Germline V gives CDR1 KGHDR, CDR2 SFDVKD. V shed 3 bases and J shed 1 base, with 11 bases lying between them. The CDR3 protein is CATSDTTSAQETQYF. The CDR3 region has the DNA TGTGCCACCAGTGATACAACCTCTGCCCAAGAGACCCAGTACTTC.

The rearrangement uses TRBV10-3 and TRBJ1-2; 7 positions match TRBD1. The CDR3 has 15 amino acids. The ends lost 5 bases at V and 4 bases at J; junction bases unmatched: 10. CDR1 is ENHRY and CDR2 is SYGVKD in the germline V gene. The CDR3 spells CAISPSSGGGYGYTF. As DNA, the CDR3 is TGTGCCATCAGTCCGAGCTCAGGGGGAGGCTATGGCTACACCTTC.

This sequence joins TRBV2 and TRBJ1-2, with TRBD1 as a possible D gene (6 bases). Germline loops: CDR1 SNHLY, CDR2 FYNNEI. This CDR3 region has 13 residues. With 1 base removed from V and 10 bases from J, the gap between germline ends came to 13 bases. CDR3 in amino acids: CASSEGGGPDYTF. The CDR3 DNA sequence: TGTGCCAGCAGTGAAGGCGGGGGGCCTGACTACACCTTC.

The chain links TRBV11-3 to TRBJ2-3, with TRBD2 matching over 7 bases. The CDR3 has 14 amino acids. The germline CDR1 and CDR2 sequences are SGHNT and YENEEA. V lost 3 bases, J lost 3 bases, and 3 bases stayed unmatched. In DNA form, the CDR3 reads TGTGCCAGCAGCTTGGGCGGGGGAACAGATACGCAGTATTTT. Translation gives CASSLGGGTDTQYF.

The chain is built from TRBV2 and TRBJ2-7; TRBD1 is a possible D gene (6 bases). Looked up from germline, CDR1 is SNHLY and CDR2 is FYNNEI. Trimming removed 4 bases at V and 3 bases at J, with 13 bases between. This CDR3 region has 14 residues. CDR3 loop: CASSGSRGDYEQYF. CDR3 coding DNA: TGTGCCAGCAGTGGTAGCAGGGGAGACTACGAGCAGTACTTC. The full variable domain, with the rest looked up from reference TRBV2 and TRBJ2-7, is EPEVTQTPSHQVTQMGQEVILRCVPISNHLYFYWYRQILGQKVEFLVSFYNNEISEKSEIFDDQFSVERPDGSNFTLKIRSTKLEDSAMYFCASSGSRGDYEQYFGPGTRLTVT.

This clone was seen a few times. The chain recombines TRBV7-2 with TRBJ2-4; D possibly corresponds to TRBD2 (5 bases). Between the trimmed V and J ends, which lost 4 bases and 1 base, there was a span of 8 bases. This CDR3 has 14 residues. The V gene's germline CDR1 is SGHTA and CDR2 FQGNSA. CDR3 sequence reads: CASSSPGAKNIQYF. The CDR3, as DNA: TGTGCCAGCAGCTCTCCGGGGGCCAAAAACATTCAGTACTTC.

The chain links TRBV6-5 to TRBJ2-1; D is unresolved. V lost 7 bases and J lost 8, with 9 bases in between. In germline, CDR1 is MNHEY, CDR2 SVGAGI. The CDR3 extends over 11 amino acids. CDR3 sequence reads: CASTYSDEQFF. The CDR3 DNA reads TGTGCCAGCACCTACAGTGATGAGCAGTTCTTC.

The chain links TRBV4-3 to TRBJ2-7, with a weak D call TRBD2 (6 bases). CDR3 length: 15 residues. The ends were cut back, 1 base at V and 2 bases at J, with 12 bases in the middle. The germline V gene encodes CDR1 LGHNA and CDR2 YSLEER. The CDR3 loop is CASSQGASGPYEQYF. The CDR3 coding sequence is TGCGCCAGCAGCCAAGGGGCCAGCGGGCCCTACGAGCAGTACTTC.

DNA of the CDR3: TGTGCCAGCAGTATTGGGACAGGAAACTATGGCTACACCTTC. It specifies CASSIGTGNYGYTF. The chain is built from TRBV27 and TRBJ1-2, with 8 bases fitting TRBD1. Germline CDR1 reads MNHEY; CDR2 reads SMNVEV (reference sequence). The CDR3 loop spans 14 amino acids. With 5 bases clipped from V and 2 bases from J, the junction kept 4 bases outside the gene matches.

The gene calls are TRBV7-9 and TRBJ1-2, with 7 bases lining up with TRBD1. Germline values: CDR1 SEHNR, CDR2 FQNEAQ (reference sequence). The V gene end was trimmed by 6 bases and the J gene end by 8 bases; junction bases not matched to a gene: 15. CDR3 size: 15 residues. CDR3 amino acids: CASRPKEGATRGYTF. The CDR3 DNA follows: TGTGCCAGCAGGCCTAAGGAGGGGGCCACGAGGGGCTACACCTTC.

This clone was counted a few times. The chain employs TRBV7-8 and TRBJ2-6; TRBD1 is a possible D gene (5 bases). This CDR3 is built from 19 residues. Germline lookup yields CDR1 SGHVS and CDR2 FQNEAQ. Trimming cost V 3 bases and J 0 bases, with 18 bases left between them. For the CDR3, the DNA is TGTGCCAGCAGCTTCTCGCTAGGGGCGGTTAGCTCTGGGGCCAACGTCCTGACTTTC. Its translation is CASSFSLGAVSSGANVLTF.